This entry features one T cell receptor beta chain sequence. This sample stems from a study of cytomegalovirus exposure and HLA in healthy donors. The junction had 3 bases not matched to a gene; V was cut back by 7 bases and J by 1 base. Germline V gene data show CDR1 as MNHNS and CDR2 as SASEGT. The CDR3 spans 13 residues. Primers for the PCR totalled 60 Vbeta and 13 Jbeta. Profiled with immunoSEQ multiplex PCR; TCRdb holds only in-frame clones, not every one. The sample has tens of thousands of clones, 75% to 90% seen once. The chain uses TRBV6-1 and TRBJ2-7; 8 bases agree with TRBD2. This TCR came from a woman aged 30 to 39 in good health and CMV-seropositive. Sequencing used PBMCs. CDR3 DNA sequence: TGTGCCAGCAACTTAGCGGGATCCTACGAGCAGTACTTC. Translating it yields CASNLAGSYEQYF.